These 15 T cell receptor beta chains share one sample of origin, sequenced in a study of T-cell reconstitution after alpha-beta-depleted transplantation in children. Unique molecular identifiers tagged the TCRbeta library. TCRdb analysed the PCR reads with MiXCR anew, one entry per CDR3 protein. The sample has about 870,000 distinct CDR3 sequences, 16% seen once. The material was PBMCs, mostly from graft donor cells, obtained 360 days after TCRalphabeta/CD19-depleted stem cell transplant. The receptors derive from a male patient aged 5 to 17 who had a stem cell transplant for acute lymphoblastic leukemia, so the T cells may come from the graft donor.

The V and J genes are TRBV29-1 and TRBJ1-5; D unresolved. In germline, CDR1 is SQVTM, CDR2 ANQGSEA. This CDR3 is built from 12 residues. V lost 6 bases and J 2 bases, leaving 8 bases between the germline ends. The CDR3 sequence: CSVAECNQPQHF. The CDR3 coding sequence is TGCAGCGTGGCTGAGTGCAATCAGCCCCAGCATTTT.

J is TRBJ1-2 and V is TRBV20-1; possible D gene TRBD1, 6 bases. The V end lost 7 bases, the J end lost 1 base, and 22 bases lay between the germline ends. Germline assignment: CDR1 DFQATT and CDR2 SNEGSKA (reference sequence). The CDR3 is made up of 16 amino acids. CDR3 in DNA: TGCAGTGTACCTCTCCTCACAGGACAGTTTAACTATGGCTACACCTTC. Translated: CSVPLLTGQFNYGYTF.

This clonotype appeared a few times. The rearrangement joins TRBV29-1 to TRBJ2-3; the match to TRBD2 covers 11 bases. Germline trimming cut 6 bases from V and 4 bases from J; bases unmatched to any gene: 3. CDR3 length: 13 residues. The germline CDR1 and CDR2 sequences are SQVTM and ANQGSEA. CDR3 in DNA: TGCAGCGTGCTAGCGGGAGGATCAGATACGCAGTATTTT. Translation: CSVLAGGSDTQYF.

Written as DNA, the CDR3 is TGTGCCAGCAGTGCCCAGGGCGGTTTTCTTGGCTACACCTTC. Its translation: CASSAQGGFLGYTF. The V call is TRBV25-1, the J call TRBJ1-2; possible D gene TRBD1, 5 bases. CDR1 MGHDK and CDR2 SYGVNS come from the germline V gene. Trimming left V 4 bases short and J 7 bases short, with 16 bases between. This CDR3 is built from 14 residues.

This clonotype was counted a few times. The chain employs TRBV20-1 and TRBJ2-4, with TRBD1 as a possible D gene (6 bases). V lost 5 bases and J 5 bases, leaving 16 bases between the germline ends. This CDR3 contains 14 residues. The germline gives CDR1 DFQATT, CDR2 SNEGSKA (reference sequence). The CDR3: CSAAEGGVQNIQYF. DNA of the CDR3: TGCAGTGCTGCGGAAGGGGGTGTCCAAAACATTCAGTACTTC.

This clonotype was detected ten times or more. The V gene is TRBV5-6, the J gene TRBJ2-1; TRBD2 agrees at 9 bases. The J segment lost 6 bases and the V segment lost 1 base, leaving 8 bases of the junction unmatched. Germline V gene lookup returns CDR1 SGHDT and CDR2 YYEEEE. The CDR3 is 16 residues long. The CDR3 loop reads CASSLIVLAGSNEQFF. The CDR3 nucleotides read TGTGCCAGCAGCTTGATAGTGCTAGCGGGGTCCAATGAGCAGTTCTTC. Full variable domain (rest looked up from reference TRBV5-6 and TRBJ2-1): DAGVTQSPTHLIKTRGQQVTLRCSPKSGHDTVSWYQQALGQGPQFIFQYYEEEERQRGNFPDRFSGHQFPNYSSELNVNALLLGDSALYLCASSLIVLAGSNEQFFGPGTRLTVL.

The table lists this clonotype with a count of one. CDR3 loop: CASSFGQKGYTGELFF. The CDR3 nucleotides are TGTGCCAGCAGCTTCGGACAGAAGGGGTACACCGGGGAGCTGTTTTTT. The rearrangement links TRBV11-3 to TRBJ2-2, with D tentatively TRBD1 (6 bases). Trimming took 3 bases from V and 3 from J, leaving 14 bases between them. CDR3 length equals 16 residues. Looked up from germline, CDR1 is SGHNT and CDR2 is YENEEA.

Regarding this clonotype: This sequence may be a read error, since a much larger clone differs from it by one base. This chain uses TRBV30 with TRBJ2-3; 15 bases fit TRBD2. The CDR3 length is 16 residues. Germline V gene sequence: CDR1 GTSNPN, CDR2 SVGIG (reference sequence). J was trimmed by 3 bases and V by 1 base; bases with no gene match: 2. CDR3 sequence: CAWSAGLAGGTDTQYF. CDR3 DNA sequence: TGTGCCTGGAGTGCCGGACTAGCGGGAGGGACAGATACGCAGTATTTT.

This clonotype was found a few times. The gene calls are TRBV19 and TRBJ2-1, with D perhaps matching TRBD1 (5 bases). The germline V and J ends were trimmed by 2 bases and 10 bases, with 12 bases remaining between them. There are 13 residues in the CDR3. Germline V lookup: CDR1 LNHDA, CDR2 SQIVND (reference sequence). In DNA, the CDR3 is TGTGCCAGTAGTATATTAGGCAGGGTCGAGCAGTTCTTC. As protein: CASSILGRVEQFF.

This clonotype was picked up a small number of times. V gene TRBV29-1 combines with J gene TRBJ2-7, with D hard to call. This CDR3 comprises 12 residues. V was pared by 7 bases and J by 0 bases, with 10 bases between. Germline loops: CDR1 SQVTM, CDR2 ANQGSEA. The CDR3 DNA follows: TGCAGCGCCACGGACCACTCCTACGAGCAGTACTTC. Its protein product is CSATDHSYEQYF.

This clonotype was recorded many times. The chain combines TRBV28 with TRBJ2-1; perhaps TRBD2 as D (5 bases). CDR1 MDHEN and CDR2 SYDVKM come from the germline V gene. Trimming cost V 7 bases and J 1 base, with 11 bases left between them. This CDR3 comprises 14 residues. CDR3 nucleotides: TGTGCCAGCACGGAGAGGGATTCCTACAATGAGCAGTTCTTC. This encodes CASTERDSYNEQFF.

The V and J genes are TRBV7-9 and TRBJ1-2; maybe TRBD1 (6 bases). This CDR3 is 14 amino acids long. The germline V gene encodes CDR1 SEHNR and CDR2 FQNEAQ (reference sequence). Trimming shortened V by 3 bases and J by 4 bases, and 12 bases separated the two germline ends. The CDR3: CASSLEQGFYGYTF. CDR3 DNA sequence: TGTGCCAGCAGCTTGGAACAGGGATTCTATGGCTACACCTTC.

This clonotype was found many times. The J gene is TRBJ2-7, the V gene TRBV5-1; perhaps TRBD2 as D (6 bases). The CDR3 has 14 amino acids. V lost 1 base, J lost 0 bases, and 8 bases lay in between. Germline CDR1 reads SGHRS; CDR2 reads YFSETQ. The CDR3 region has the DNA TGCGCCAGCAGCTTGTTCGGGAGCTCCTACGAGCAGTACTTC. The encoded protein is CASSLFGSSYEQYF.

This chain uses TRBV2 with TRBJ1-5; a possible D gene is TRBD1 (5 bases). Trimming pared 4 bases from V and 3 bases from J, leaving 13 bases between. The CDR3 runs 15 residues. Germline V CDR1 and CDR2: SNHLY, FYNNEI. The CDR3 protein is CASSALGVINQPQHF. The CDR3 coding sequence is TGTGCCAGCAGTGCTTTAGGGGTGATCAATCAGCCCCAGCATTTT.

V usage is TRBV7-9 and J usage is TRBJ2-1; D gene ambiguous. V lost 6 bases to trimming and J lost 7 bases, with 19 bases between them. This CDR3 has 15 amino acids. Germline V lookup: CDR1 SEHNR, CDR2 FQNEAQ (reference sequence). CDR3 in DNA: TGTGCCAGCAGAAACGCGTTTAGCACGGGTAATGAGCAGTTCTTC. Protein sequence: CASRNAFSTGNEQFF.